These 20 T cell receptor beta chains share one sample of origin, sequenced in a study of blood T cell repertoires in COVID-19. The method was immunoSEQ multiplex PCR; TCRdb's version includes in-frame clones alone and lacks a portion of them. The data contain more than 150,000 clones, roughly four fifths of them singletons. The sample taken for sequencing was peripheral blood. The receptors stem from a woman in her thirties or forties with acute or convalescent COVID-19.

This chain uses TRBV12-3 or TRBV12-4 with TRBJ1-5, with 8 bases aligning to TRBD1. The V gene end was trimmed by 6 bases and the J gene end by 5 bases; junction bases not matched to a gene: 3. CDR3 length: 13 residues. Here the CDR3 DNA reads TGTGCCAGCAGGAGACAGGGGTATCAGCCCCAGCATTTT. Amino acids: CASRRQGYQPQHF.

The V gene is TRBV11-2, the J gene TRBJ2-7; 11 bases line up with TRBD1. The CDR3 extends over 19 amino acids. From germline, CDR1 is SGHAT and CDR2 FQNNGV. J was trimmed by 4 bases and V by 5 bases; bases with no gene match: 19. The CDR3 region is CASSDRTGGFATQRYEQYF. The DNA for the CDR3 is TGTGCCAGCAGCGACCGGACAGGGGGCTTCGCGACCCAAAGATACGAGCAGTACTTC.

V and J are TRBV28 and TRBJ2-3; 10 bases line up with TRBD2. CDR1 is MDHEN, CDR2 SYDVKM, per germline. The CDR3 is made up of 15 amino acids. The junction had 3 bases not matched to a gene; V was cut back by 4 bases and J by 2 bases. The CDR3 sequence is CASSSLAGDTDTQYF. As DNA, the CDR3 is TGTGCCAGCAGTTCCCTAGCGGGGGACACAGATACGCAGTATTTT.

The chain employs TRBV4-1 and TRBJ1-2; TRBD1 aligns across 10 bases. Losses at the gene ends were 6 bases for V and 8 bases for J; bases not matched to a gene: 30. Germline lookup yields CDR1 MGHRA and CDR2 YSYEKL. This CDR3 region has 21 residues. The CDR3 DNA sequence: TGCGCCAGCAGTCTGTCCATCGGCATCCGTGGAACTGGGACAGGGGAGAGGGGCTACACCTTC. Encoded protein: CASSLSIGIRGTGTGERGYTF.

The chain couples TRBV7-6 to TRBJ1-2, with 7 bases that match TRBD1. V trimming: 2 bases; J trimming: 4 bases; junction bases outside the gene matches: 13. Germline CDR1 is SGHVS and CDR2 is FNYEAQ. This CDR3 has 17 residues. CDR3 coding DNA: TGTGCCAGCAGCTTAAGGGCGAACGACAGGGATTCCTATGGCTACACCTTC. Its protein product is CASSLRANDRDSYGYTF.

The V call is TRBV10-3, the J call TRBJ2-1; a weak D match, TRBD2 (6 bases). The CDR3 runs to 16 residues. V dropped 2 bases and J dropped 0 bases, with 11 bases sitting between them. The V gene's germline CDR1 is ENHRY and CDR2 SYGVKD. The CDR3 sequence: CAISEPAGPSYNEQFF. CDR3 in DNA: TGTGCCATCAGTGAGCCAGCGGGCCCCTCCTACAATGAGCAGTTCTTC.

CDR3 protein: CASSLRREKLFF. The CDR3 DNA reads as TGTGCCAGCAGCTTACGTCGGGAAAAACTGTTTTTT. The V and J genes are TRBV11-2 and TRBJ1-4, with no clear D. Germline V gene lookup returns CDR1 SGHAT and CDR2 FQNNGV. With 2 bases removed from V and 8 bases from J, the gap between germline ends came to 6 bases. The CDR3 loop spans 12 amino acids.

The rearrangement joins TRBV28 to TRBJ1-2; D not certain. The CDR3 has 15 residues. With 6 bases removed from V and 0 bases from J, the gap between germline ends came to 14 bases. Germline V gene lookup returns CDR1 MDHEN and CDR2 SYDVKM. CDR3 in amino acids: CASRQLRSTNYGYTF. The CDR3, as DNA: TGTGCCAGCAGGCAACTACGTAGCACTAACTATGGCTACACCTTC.

This clone was detected a few times. The chain carries TRBV6-5 and TRBJ1-1; possible D gene TRBD1, 6 bases. Per germline, CDR1 MNHEY and CDR2 SVGAGI. Trimming took 8 bases from V and 2 from J, leaving 9 bases between them. This CDR3 comprises 12 residues. CDR3 DNA: TGTGCCAGCGAAGGGGGAAACACTGAAGCTTTCTTT. Translating gives CASEGGNTEAFF.

The chain combines TRBV19 with TRBJ2-4, with D perhaps TRBD2 (5 bases). V was pared by 1 base and J by 5 bases, with 12 bases between. The CDR3 spans 15 residues. CDR1 and CDR2 (germline): LNHDA, SQIVND (reference sequence). The CDR3 reads CASSIAGGAENIQYF. As DNA, the CDR3 is TGTGCCAGTAGTATAGCAGGAGGTGCCGAAAACATTCAGTACTTC.

The J gene is TRBJ2-1, the V gene TRBV5-1; D is possibly TRBD2 (6 bases). The CDR3 length is 16 residues. CDR1 SGHRS and CDR2 YFSETQ come from the germline V gene. The V gene lost 0 bases and the J gene lost 6 bases, with 16 bases spanning the gap. CDR3 in DNA: TGCGCCAGCAGCTTGGAGCCCGGGAGTATATTCAATGAGCAGTTCTTC. Translating gives CASSLEPGSIFNEQFF.

The V gene is TRBV10-1, the J gene TRBJ1-1; no reliable D call. V shed 11 bases and J shed 11 bases, with 18 bases lying between them. The CDR3 loop spans 11 amino acids. Germline values: CDR1 WNHNN, CDR2 SYGVQD (reference sequence). The CDR3 here is CARTIRGCAFF. DNA for the CDR3: TGCGCCCGCACTATTAGAGGCTGCGCTTTCTTT.

This clone appeared a few times. The V and J genes are TRBV6-5 and TRBJ1-6; D gene unclear. In germline, CDR1 is MNHEY, CDR2 SVGAGI. This CDR3 region has 14 residues. The V and J ends lost 11 bases and 4 bases respectively, with 15 bases between them. CDR3 in amino acids: CAGSTGDYNSPLHF. DNA of the CDR3: TGTGCCGGGTCCACGGGTGATTATAATTCACCCCTCCACTTT.

The chain has TRBV6-1 and TRBJ2-4, with 12 bases fitting TRBD2. The CDR3 totals 16 residues. V was pared by 3 bases and J by 8 bases, with 8 bases of the junction left unmatched. CDR1 MNHNS and CDR2 SASEGT come from the germline V gene. The DNA for the CDR3 is TGTGCCAGCAGTGAGTGGCTAGCGGGAGGGCTCCACATTCAGTACTTC. Amino acids: CASSEWLAGGLHIQYF.

The chain uses TRBV7-2 and TRBJ2-3, with unresolved D. The germline V gene has CDR1 SGHTA and CDR2 FQGNSA. V was clipped by 1 base and J by 0 bases, with 14 bases between them. The CDR3 length is 17 residues. CDR3 DNA: TGTGCCAGCAGCTTAGGCCTCCTGAGGCGGAGCACAGATACGCAGTATTTT. Translated, it gives CASSLGLLRRSTDTQYF.

This chain joins TRBV3-1 (or the pseudogene TRBV3-2) and TRBJ2-2, with D uncertain. CDR1 and CDR2 (germline): LGHDT, YNNKEL (reference sequence). Trimming cost V 0 bases and J 2 bases, with 7 bases left between them. The CDR3 length is 15 residues. In DNA form, the CDR3 reads TGTGCCAGCAGCCAAGACCTTTTTAACACCGGGGAGCTGTTTTTT. Translated, it gives CASSQDLFNTGELFF.

The chain combines TRBV12-3 or TRBV12-4 with TRBJ1-1; 7 bases map to TRBD1. The V segment lost 7 bases and the J segment 1 base; nucleotides outside the gene matches: 3. The CDR3 contains 13 residues. CDR3 in amino acids: CASIRTGNTEAFF. Here the CDR3 DNA reads TGTGCCAGCATTAGGACAGGGAACACTGAAGCTTTCTTT.

The rearrangement joins TRBV10-2 to TRBJ2-3; no definite D call. In germline, CDR1 is WSHSY, CDR2 SAAADI. V was shortened by 4 bases and J by 7 bases, with 15 bases between the two germline ends. This CDR3 is built from 14 residues. The CDR3 bases are TGCGCCAGCAGTGCCTCGTGGGCTATTAATACGCAGTATTTT. It is translated as CASSASWAINTQYF.

The J gene is TRBJ2-7, the V gene TRBV14; 7 positions match TRBD2. With V trimmed by 4 bases and J by 2 bases, 8 bases remained unmatched. The CDR3 is made up of 15 amino acids. Germline V lookup: CDR1 SGHDN, CDR2 FVKESK. The CDR3 loop is CASSPRLAIPYEQYF. The CDR3 DNA reads as TGTGCCAGCAGCCCGCGACTAGCCATCCCCTACGAGCAGTACTTC.

The chain combines TRBV5-6 with TRBJ1-3; a possible D gene is TRBD1 (6 bases). Trimming took off 4 bases at V and 0 bases at J, with 20 bases between the two ends. This CDR3 spans 18 amino acids. Germline V gene data show CDR1 as SGHDT and CDR2 as YYEEEE. CDR3 nucleotides: TGTGCCAGCAGCAAACGCCGGACAGTTTATAGCTCTGGAAACACCATATATTTT. Amino acids: CASSKRRTVYSSGNTIYF. The full variable domain, completed using reference TRBV5-6 and TRBJ1-3, is DAGVTQSPTHLIKTRGQQVTLRCSPKSGHDTVSWYQQALGQGPQFIFQYYEEEERQRGNFPDRFSGHQFPNYSSELNVNALLLGDSALYLCASSKRRTVYSSGNTIYFGEGSWLTVV.